Listed here are 11 T cell receptor beta chains from one sample, sequenced in a study of T cell responses to AZD1222 COVID-19 vaccine. Measured with immunoSEQ multiplex PCR; TCRdb has only the in-frame clones, and not every one. The sample lists 90,000 to 120,000 clones; about 88% were seen once. The input for sequencing was peripheral blood, taken on day 0 of AZD1222 vaccination. These receptor sequences come from an adult in good health.

The V gene is TRBV18, the J gene TRBJ1-5; 7 bases map to TRBD1. Germline V lookup: CDR1 KGHSH, CDR2 LQKENI. V was pared by 5 bases and J by 0 bases, with 13 bases of the junction left unmatched. The CDR3 length is 18 residues. DNA of the CDR3: TGTGCCAGCTCAAACCGCGTCAGGGGGAGTTATAGCAATCAGCCCCAGCATTTT. Encoded protein: CASSNRVRGSYSNQPQHF.

This chain connects TRBV5-1 to TRBJ1-6, with D unresolved. The CDR3 runs 14 residues. V lost 4 bases, J lost 9 bases, and 14 bases lay in between. Germline V gives CDR1 SGHRS, CDR2 YFSETQ. The DNA for the CDR3 is TGCGCCAGCAGCCGGGAAATCCCGAGTTCACCCCTCCACTTT. Translated: CASSREIPSSPLHF.

The CDR3 here is CATSRDGTANTEAFF. The CDR3 DNA reads TGTGCCACCAGCAGAGATGGGACAGCGAACACTGAAGCTTTCTTT. V is TRBV15 and J is TRBJ1-1; 7 bases fit TRBD1. CDR1 LNHNV and CDR2 YYDKDF come from the germline V gene (reference sequence). The CDR3 covers 15 residues. J was trimmed by 1 base and V by 0 bases; bases with no gene match: 2.

V usage is TRBV28 and J usage is TRBJ1-5, with TRBD1 matching 8 bases. CDR1 is MDHEN and CDR2 is SYDVKM in the germline V gene. CDR3 length: 17 amino acids. The junction had 10 bases not matched to a gene; V was cut back by 6 bases and J by 0 bases. DNA for the CDR3: TGTGCCAGCAGCACAGGGGGGGCCAGATATAGCAATCAGCCCCAGCATTTT. This encodes CASSTGGARYSNQPQHF.

This clone has only one observation. V is TRBV5-1 and J is TRBJ1-1; 7 positions match TRBD1. V lost 5 bases to trimming and J lost 6 bases; unmatched junction nucleotides: 10. The germline gives CDR1 SGHRS, CDR2 YFSETQ. This CDR3 comprises 14 residues. DNA for the CDR3: TGCGCCAGCAGTACGACAGGGTCCTTCGCTGAAGCTTTCTTT. It specifies CASSTTGSFAEAFF. Full variable domain (outside the CDR3, taken from reference TRBV5-1 and TRBJ1-1): KAGVTQTPRYLIKTRGQQVTLSCSPISGHRSVSWYQQTPGQGLQFLFEYFSETQRNKGNFPGRFSGRQFSNSRSEMNVSTLELGDSALYLCASSTTGSFAEAFFGQGTRLTVV.

The chain carries TRBV20-1 and TRBJ1-2; 9 bases are a match to TRBD1. The CDR3 extends over 14 amino acids. Trimming cost V 3 bases and J 4 bases; bases outside gene matches: 6. Germline V gene lookup returns CDR1 DFQATT and CDR2 SNEGSKA (reference sequence). CDR3 nucleotide sequence: TGCAGTGCTAGTCAACAGGGGGCCTTCTATGGCTACACCTTC. Translated: CSASQQGAFYGYTF.

The chain uses TRBV5-1 and TRBJ1-3; D gene ambiguous. V dropped 4 bases and J dropped 1 base, with 9 bases sitting between them. There are 14 residues in the CDR3. Germline V gene data show CDR1 as SGHRS and CDR2 as YFSETQ. The CDR3 bases are TGCGCCAGCAGCCCAGCAAGGTCTGGAAACACCATATATTTT. Its translation is CASSPARSGNTIYF.

The CDR3 spells CASSEMAVERGYEQYF. DNA for the CDR3: TGTGCCAGCAGTGAAATGGCTGTTGAGCGGGGCTACGAGCAGTACTTC. The V gene is TRBV6-1, the J gene TRBJ2-7, with TRBD2 identical over 7 bases. The V segment lost 2 bases and the J segment 3 bases; nucleotides outside the gene matches: 10. The CDR3 is 16 amino acids. Germline V gene sequence: CDR1 MNHNS, CDR2 SASEGT.

About this clone: A junction boundary mismatches the germline segment, possibly from a read error. The CDR3 region is CASNLEGGTEAFF. For the CDR3, the DNA is TGTGCCAGCAACTTAGAAGGGGGAACTGAAGCTTTCTTT. The chain combines TRBV7-8 with TRBJ1-1, with D perhaps TRBD1 (6 bases). The CDR3 sequence is 13 residues long. Per germline, CDR1 SGHVS and CDR2 FQNEAQ.

This clone was seen a single time. V and J are TRBV4-2 and TRBJ1-3; D is unresolved. With 0 bases removed from V and 4 bases from J, the gap between germline ends came to 4 bases. The V gene's germline CDR1 is LGHNA and CDR2 YNFKEQ. CDR3 length equals 13 residues. CDR3 nucleotides: TGTGCCAGCAGCCAAGACCAGGGAAACACCATATATTTT. This codes for CASSQDQGNTIYF.

The rearrangement links TRBV5-1 to TRBJ1-4; possible D gene TRBD1, 5 bases. Per germline, CDR1 SGHRS and CDR2 YFSETQ. This CDR3 is built from 14 residues. The ends were cut back, 5 bases at V and 1 base at J, with 9 bases in the middle. This chain's CDR3 is CASRGGVTNEKLFF. Written as DNA, the CDR3 is TGCGCCAGCAGAGGAGGGGTAACTAATGAAAAACTGTTTTTT.